This T cell receptor beta chain was retrieved from a study of T cells in Graves' hyperthyroidism and ophthalmopathy (dated by TCRdb to between 2018 and 2021). About the full investigation: Peripheral blood was sampled at the time of initial diagnosis, prior to any treatment. In addition, the study compared T-cell repertoires in thyroid tissue and in blood from several Graves' hyperthyroidism patients. Whether ophthalmopathy could be predicted prospectively was tested in an independent validation cohort made up of fewer than 20 hyperthyroidism patients plus 17 patients who later progressed to ophthalmopathy. To identify TCR V-J signatures that set the groups apart, the researchers used a discovery cohort of 100 patients, made up of 40 to 45 with Graves' ophthalmopathy and 57 with stable Graves' hyperthyroidism. For training and testing, the 95 to 100 patients in the discovery cohort were randomly divided in a 7:3 ratio. After blood sampling, hyperthyroidism patients were treated with methimazole at a starting dose of 30 mg daily, and ophthalmopathy patients were treated with high-dose intravenous methylprednisolone. The paper describes TCR Vbeta CDR3 sequencing of 135 peripheral blood samples, made up of around 41 ophthalmopathy patients, approximately 76 hyperthyroidism patients and roughly 17 progressor patients. Findings and caveats that apply to the study as a whole: In cross-validation, a model built on a 13 V-J signature told ophthalmopathy apart from stable hyperthyroidism with 85% to 90% sensitivity and roughly 81% specificity, and in testing the same model reached 80%/75%. Blood samples also contained most of the expanded thyroid clonotypes (frequency above 0.001), which suggests that blood repertoires may reflect thyroid immune responses. Sample size was not statistically predetermined, and investigators were not blinded to group allocation. In validation, the model predicted progression to ophthalmopathy with about 71% sensitivity and about 73% specificity, a median of about 6.7 months before onset.

This clonotype was seen many times. It lacks a known antigen. Within one base of it there is no much larger clone, and no base qualities were kept. V gives up 6 bases and J gives up 4 bases, and the segment between their germline ends measures 18 bases. The CDR3, cysteine through phenylalanine, is 15 amino acids long. Only the CDR3 region is kept as DNA, spanning 45 bases read in frame from base 1. TCR beta CDR3 regions were amplified from RNA transcripts. The first round of RT-PCR for the TCR CDR3 was performed with the HTBI primer set and the Qiagen OneStep RT-PCR kit. Libraries were constructed in a second round of multiplex PCR, after which size selection and purification were carried out. The libraries were sequenced on an Illumina HiSeq2000 using paired-end 100 bp reads. On the authors' methods: Raw data were processed with SOAPnuke, discarding reads with adapters, uncalled bases, mean Phred below 15, or no exact constant-primer or identifier match. High-quality paired reads were merged with COPE v1.2.5, and unique nucleotide sequences were defined as clonotypes. MiTCR v1.1 was used to align clonotypes to the IMGT TRBV, TRBD and TRBJ reference segments. The analysis was restricted to V-J combinations with a frequency above 0.0001, which together covered around 99% of the repertoires. The TCS score was defined as the ratio of F50 (clonal expansion) to E x V (chaos), calculated using BLOSUM62-based TCRdist between CDR3 peptides within each V-J. Welch's t-statistics and random forest reduced 450 to 600 V-J features to 13, which were used in a naive Bayes classifier (R e1071). In-frame beta chains were kept once TCRdb had trimmed the public reads at Q25 with fastp and called clones with MiXCR. Each record represents a unique CDR3 protein, reported with the most common genes and DNA among its rows. In this record, the V and J calls reflect TCRdb's handling and not the investigators' own analysis. Recorded for this sample are 450,000 to 650,000 distinct CDR3 sequences; 15% to 20% of them occurred a single time. In total, the top ten clones hold roughly a sixth of the sample.

In the ophthalmopathy patients, disease was moderately to severely active, with a Clinical Activity Score of 3 or more, a NOSPECS grade of 4 or more, and a duration of less than 3 months. Any patient with an uncontrolled infection, another autoimmune disease, pregnancy or lactation was excluded. Diagnoses were based on clinical symptoms, serum thyroxine and TRAb, thyroid ultrasound and orbital computed tomography. PBMCs were separated from approximately 10 ml of fresh peripheral blood using Ficoll-Paque density gradient centrifugation. Trizol reagent was used to extract total RNA, and RNA quality was then checked on an Agilent 2100 Bioanalyzer.

The rearrangement joined TRBV12-3 or TRBV12-4 to TRBJ1-2; a weak D assignment points to TRBD1 (6 bases agree). The sample consisted of blood. The clonotype originates from a woman under 30 with Graves' ophthalmopathy. For the CDR3, the sequence is CASRHDRTPLYGYTF. In nucleotides, the sequence is TGTGCCAGCAGGCACGACAGGACTCCTCTCTATGGCTACACCTTC.